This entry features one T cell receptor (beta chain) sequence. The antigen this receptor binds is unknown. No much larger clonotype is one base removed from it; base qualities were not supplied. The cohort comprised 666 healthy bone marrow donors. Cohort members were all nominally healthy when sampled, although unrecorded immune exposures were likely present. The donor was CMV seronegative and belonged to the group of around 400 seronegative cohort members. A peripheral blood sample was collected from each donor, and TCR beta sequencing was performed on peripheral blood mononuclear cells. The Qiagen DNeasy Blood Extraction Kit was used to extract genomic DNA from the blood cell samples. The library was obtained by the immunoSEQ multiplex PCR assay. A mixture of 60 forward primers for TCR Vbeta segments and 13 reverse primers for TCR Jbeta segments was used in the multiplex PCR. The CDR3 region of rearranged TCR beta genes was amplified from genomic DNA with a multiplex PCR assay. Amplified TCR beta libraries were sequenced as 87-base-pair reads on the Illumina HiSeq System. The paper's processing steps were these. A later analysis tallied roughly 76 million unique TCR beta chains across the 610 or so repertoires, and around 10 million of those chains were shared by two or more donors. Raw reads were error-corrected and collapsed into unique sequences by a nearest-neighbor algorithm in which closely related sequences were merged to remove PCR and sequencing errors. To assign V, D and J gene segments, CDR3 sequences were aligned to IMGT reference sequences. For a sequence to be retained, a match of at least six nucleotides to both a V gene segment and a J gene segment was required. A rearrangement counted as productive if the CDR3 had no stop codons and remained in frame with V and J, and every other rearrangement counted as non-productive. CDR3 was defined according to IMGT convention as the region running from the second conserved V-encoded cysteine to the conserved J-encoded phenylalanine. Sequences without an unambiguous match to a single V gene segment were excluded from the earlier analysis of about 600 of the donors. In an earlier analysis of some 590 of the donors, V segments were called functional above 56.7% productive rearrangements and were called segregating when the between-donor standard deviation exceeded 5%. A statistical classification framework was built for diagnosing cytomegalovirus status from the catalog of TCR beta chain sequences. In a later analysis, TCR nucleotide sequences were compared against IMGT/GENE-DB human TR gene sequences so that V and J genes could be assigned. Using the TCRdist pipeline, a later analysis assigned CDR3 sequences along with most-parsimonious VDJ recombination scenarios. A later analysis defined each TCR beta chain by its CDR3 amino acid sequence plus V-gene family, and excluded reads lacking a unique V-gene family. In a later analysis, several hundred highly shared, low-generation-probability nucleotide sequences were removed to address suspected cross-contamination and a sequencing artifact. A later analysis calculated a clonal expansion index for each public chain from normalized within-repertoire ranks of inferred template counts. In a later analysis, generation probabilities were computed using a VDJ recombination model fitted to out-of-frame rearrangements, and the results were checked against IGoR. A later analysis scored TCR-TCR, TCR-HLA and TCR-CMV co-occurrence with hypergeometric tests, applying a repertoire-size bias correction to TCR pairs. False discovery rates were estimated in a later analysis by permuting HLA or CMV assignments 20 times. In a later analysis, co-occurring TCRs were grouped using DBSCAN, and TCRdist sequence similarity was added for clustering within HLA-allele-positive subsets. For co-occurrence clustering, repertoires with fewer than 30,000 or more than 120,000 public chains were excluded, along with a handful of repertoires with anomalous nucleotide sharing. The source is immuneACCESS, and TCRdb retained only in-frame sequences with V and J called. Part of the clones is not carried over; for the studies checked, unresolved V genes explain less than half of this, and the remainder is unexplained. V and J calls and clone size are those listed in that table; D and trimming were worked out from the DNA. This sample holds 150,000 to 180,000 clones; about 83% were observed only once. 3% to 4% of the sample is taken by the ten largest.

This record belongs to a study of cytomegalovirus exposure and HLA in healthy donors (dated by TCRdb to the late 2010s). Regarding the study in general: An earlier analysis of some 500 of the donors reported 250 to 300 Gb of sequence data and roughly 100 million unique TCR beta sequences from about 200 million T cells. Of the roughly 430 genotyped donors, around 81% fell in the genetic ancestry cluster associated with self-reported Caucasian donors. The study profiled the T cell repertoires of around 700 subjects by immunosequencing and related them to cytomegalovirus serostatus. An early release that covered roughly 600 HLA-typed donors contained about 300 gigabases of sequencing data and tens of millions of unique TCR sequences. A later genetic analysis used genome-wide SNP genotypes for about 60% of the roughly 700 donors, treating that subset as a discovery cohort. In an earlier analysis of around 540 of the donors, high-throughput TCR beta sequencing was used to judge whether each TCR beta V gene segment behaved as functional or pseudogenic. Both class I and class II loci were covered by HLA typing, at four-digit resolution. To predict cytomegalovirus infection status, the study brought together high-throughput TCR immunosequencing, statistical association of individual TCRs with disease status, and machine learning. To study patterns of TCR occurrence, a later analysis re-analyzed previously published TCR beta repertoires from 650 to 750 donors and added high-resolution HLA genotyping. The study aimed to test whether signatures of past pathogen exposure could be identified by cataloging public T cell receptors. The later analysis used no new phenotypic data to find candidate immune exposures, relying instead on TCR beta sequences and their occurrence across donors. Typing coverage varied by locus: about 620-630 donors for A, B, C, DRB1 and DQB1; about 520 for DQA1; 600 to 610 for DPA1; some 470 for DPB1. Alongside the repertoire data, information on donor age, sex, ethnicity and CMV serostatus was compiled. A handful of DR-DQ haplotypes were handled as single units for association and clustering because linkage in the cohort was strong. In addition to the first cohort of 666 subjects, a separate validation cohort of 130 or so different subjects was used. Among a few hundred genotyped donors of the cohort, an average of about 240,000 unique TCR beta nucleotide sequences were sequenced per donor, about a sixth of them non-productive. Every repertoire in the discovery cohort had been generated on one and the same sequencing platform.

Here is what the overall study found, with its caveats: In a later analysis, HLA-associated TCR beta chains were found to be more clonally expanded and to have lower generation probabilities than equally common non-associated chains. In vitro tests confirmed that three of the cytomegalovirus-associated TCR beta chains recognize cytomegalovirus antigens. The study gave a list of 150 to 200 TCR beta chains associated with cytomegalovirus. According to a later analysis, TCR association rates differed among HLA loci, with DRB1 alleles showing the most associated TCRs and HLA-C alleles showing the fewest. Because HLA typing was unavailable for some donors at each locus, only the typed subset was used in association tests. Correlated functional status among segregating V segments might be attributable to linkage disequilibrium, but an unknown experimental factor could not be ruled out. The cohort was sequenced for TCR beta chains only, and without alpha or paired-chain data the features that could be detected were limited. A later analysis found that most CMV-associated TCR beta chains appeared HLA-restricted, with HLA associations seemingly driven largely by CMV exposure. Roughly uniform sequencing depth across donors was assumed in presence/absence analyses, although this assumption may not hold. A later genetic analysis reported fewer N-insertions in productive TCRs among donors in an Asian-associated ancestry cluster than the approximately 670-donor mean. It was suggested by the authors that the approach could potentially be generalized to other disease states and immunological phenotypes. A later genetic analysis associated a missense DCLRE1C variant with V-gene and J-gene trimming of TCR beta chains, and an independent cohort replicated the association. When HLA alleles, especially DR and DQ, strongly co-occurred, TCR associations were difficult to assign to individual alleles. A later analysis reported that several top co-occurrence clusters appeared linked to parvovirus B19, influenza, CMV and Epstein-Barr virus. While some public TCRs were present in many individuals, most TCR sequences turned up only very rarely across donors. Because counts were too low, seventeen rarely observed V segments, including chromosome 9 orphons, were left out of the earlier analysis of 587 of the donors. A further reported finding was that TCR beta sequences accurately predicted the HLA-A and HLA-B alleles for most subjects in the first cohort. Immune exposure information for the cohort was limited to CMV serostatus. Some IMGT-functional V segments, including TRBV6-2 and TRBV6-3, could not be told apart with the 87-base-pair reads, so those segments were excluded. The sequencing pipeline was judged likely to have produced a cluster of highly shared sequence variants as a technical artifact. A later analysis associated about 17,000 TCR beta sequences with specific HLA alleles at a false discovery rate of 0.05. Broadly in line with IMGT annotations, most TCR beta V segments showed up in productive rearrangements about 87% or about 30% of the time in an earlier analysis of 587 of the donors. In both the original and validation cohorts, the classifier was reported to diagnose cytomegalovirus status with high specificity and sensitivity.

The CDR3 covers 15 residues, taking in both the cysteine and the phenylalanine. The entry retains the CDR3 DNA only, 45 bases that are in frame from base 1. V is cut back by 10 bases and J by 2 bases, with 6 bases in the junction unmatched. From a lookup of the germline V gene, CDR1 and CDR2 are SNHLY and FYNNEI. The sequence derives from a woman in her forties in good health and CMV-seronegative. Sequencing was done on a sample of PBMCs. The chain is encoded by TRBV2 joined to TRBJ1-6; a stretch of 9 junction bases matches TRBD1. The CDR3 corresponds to CAISTGGTYNSPLHF. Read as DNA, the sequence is TGTGCCATCTCGACAGGGGGAACCTATAATTCACCCCTCCACTTT.